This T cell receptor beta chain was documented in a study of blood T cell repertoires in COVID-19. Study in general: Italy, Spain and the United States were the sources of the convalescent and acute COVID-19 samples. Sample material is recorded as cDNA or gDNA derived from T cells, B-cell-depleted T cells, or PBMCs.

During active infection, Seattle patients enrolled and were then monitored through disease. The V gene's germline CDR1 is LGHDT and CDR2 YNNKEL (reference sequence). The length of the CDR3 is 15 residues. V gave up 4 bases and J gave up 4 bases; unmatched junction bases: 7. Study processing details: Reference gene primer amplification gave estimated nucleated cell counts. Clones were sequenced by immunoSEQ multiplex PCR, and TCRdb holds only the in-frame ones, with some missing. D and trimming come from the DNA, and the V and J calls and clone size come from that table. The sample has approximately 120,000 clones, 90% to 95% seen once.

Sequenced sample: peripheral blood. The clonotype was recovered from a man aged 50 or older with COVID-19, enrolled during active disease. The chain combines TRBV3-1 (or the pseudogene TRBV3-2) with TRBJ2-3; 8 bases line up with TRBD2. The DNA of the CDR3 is TGTGCCAGCAGCCGAGGCCAGCGGGAGTCAGATACGCAGTATTTT. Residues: CASSRGQRESDTQYF.